This T cell receptor (beta chain) was found in a study of blood T cell repertoires in COVID-19 (dated by TCRdb to 2018 to 2021). As for the study more broadly: The collaborator samples originated in the United States, Italy and Spain and spanned the acute and convalescent phases of COVID-19. The prospective study material was composed of cDNA or gDNA derived from T cells, B-cell-depleted T cells, or PBMCs. Deeply sampled blood TCRbeta repertoires from subjects exposed to, actively infected with, or recovered from COVID-19 were included in the dataset. The repertoires were released in a freely available public database intended as a resource for research on the immune response to SARS-CoV-2. Samples came from the ongoing ImmuneRACE study (first 160 participants) plus 1,254 subjects from 6 global collaborators. The sample metadata nearly always contained a de-identified subject ID, COVID-19 status, age in years and sex. Where available, HLA class I and class II types were taken from metadata supplied by the sample provider and were not determined by assay-based typing.

Compared with germline, V lacks 4 bases and J lacks 5 bases; bases without a gene match: 2. Via the germline V gene, CDR1 is SGDLS and CDR2 YYNGEE. The CDR3, cysteine through phenylalanine, is 14 amino acids long. The sequence is cut down to CDR3 DNA, 42 bases in frame from base 1. Whole blood was collected in K2EDTA tubes by collaborating institutions according to the institutions' own protocols. Collaborator samples were shipped for TCRbeta analysis as frozen whole blood, isolated PBMCs, or DNA extracted from either sample type. TCRbeta CDR3 regions were amplified from genomic DNA using the immunoSEQ Assay, a bias-controlled multiplex PCR. For the original study's pipeline: Nucleated cell counts per sample were estimated from amplification of reference gene primers within the assay. To quantify the absolute abundance of each unique TCRbeta CDR3 rearrangement, sequence reads were collapsed and filtered. For each sample, productive Simpson clonality was calculated as the square root of Simpson's diversity index across productive rearrangements. TCRdb limited this immuneACCESS table to in-frame rearrangements with V and J called. A share of clones is missing; checked studies link under half to unresolved V genes, and the rest is unexplained. Clone size and V and J calls were adopted from that table, with D and trimming inferred from the DNA. Across this sample there are about 230,000 clones, with 70% to 90% seen only once. The biggest ten clones account for about 0.93% of the sample.

This clone appeared a few times. Its antigen is unknown. One base away there is no much larger clone; base qualities are not given. The research as a whole found: The quantity of clinical and demographic metadata differed by source and by participant and was supplied without curation.

The clonotype was recovered from a man aged 40-49 years with acute or convalescent COVID-19. The sample was peripheral blood. The rearrangement joined TRBV9 to TRBJ2-1, with TRBD2 matching 11 junction bases. The CDR3 has the sequence CASSPSGGHNEQFF. The nucleotide sequence is TGTGCCAGCAGCCCTAGCGGGGGGCACAATGAGCAGTTCTTC.